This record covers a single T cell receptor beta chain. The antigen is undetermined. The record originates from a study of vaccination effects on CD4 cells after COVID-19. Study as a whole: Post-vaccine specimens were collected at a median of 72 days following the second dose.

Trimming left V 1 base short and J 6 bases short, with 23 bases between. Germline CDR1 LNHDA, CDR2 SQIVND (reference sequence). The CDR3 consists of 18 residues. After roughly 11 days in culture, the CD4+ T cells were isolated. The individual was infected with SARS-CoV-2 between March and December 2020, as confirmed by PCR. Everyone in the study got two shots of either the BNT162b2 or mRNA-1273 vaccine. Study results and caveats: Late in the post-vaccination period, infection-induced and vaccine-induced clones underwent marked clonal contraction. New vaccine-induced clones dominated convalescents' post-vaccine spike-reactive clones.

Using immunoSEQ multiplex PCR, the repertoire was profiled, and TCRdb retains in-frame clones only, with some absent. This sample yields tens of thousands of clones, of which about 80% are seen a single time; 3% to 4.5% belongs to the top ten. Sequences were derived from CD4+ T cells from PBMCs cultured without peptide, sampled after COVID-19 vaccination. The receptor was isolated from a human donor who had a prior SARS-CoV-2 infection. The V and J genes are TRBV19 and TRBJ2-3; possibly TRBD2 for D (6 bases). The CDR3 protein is CASSIVVSGGGIEDTQYF. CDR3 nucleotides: TGTGCCAGTAGTATAGTTGTCTCTGGTGGGGGGATCGAGGATACGCAGTATTTT. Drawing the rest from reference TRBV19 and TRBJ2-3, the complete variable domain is DGGITQSPKYLFRKEGQNVTLSCEQNLNHDAMYWYRQDPGQGLRLIYYSQIVNDFQKGDIAEGYSVSREKKESFPLTVTSAQKNPTAFYLCASSIVVSGGGIEDTQYFGPGTRLTVL.